This T cell receptor (beta chain) was profiled in a study of siplizumab effects on memory and regulatory T cells. Study outcomes and limitations: Alloreactive sequences tracing back to unstimulated CD4+ memory cells were significantly reduced by siplizumab. Naive or memory phenotype assignment was not possible for roughly 75-97% of proliferating CD4+ or CD8+ clones. Major contributors to the alloresponse seemed to be naive T cells, which also appeared more diverse than memory cells. A minor fraction of alloreactive clones, and no more, mapped to unstimulated subsets.

This clone was detected once. As yet, its antigen is unknown. TCRdb's copy holds only in-frame clones and misses some; the assay was immunoSEQ multiplex PCR. In the table there are around 110,000 clones, less than 95% of which are singletons. V shed 6 bases and J shed 4 bases, with 12 bases lying between them. Looked up from germline, CDR1 is MNHNS and CDR2 is SASEGT. CDR3 length: 14 residues. The material sequenced was non-Treg CD4+ T cells sorted from blood. The chain joins TRBV6-1 to TRBJ1-4, with D possibly matching TRBD1 (6 bases). The source is a human donor in good health. The CDR3 loop is CASSRTGNNEKLFF. The CDR3 DNA follows: TGTGCCAGCAGCCGAACAGGGAATAATGAAAAACTGTTTTTT.